Below, one T cell receptor (beta chain) is given with its context. With 2 bases removed from V and 8 bases from J, the gap between germline ends came to 12 bases. Germline V gene sequence: CDR1 GTSNPN, CDR2 SVGIG (reference sequence). This CDR3 has 13 residues. This specimen comes from a study of T cell changes during pregnancy in multiple sclerosis. This table comes from immunoSEQ multiplex PCR, and its TCRdb copy is limited to in-frame clones, with some not included. The sample lists about 68,000 clones; around nine tenths were seen once. The starting material was peripheral blood, obtained in the third trimester of pregnancy. This chain links TRBV30 with TRBJ1-4; TRBD1 might be the D (6 bases). This receptor was taken from a female donor with multiple sclerosis, enrolled in a pregnancy study. The CDR3 DNA sequence: TGTGCCTGGAGTACTGGGGGCGCCGAAAAACTGTTTTTT. It translates to CAWSTGGAEKLFF. Full variable domain (missing parts from reference TRBV30 and TRBJ1-4): SQTIHQWPATLVQPVGSPLSLECTVEGTSNPNLYWYRQAAGRGLQLLFYSVGIGQISSEVPQNLSASRPQDRQFILSSKKLLLSDSGFYLCAWSTGGAEKLFFGSGTQLSVL.